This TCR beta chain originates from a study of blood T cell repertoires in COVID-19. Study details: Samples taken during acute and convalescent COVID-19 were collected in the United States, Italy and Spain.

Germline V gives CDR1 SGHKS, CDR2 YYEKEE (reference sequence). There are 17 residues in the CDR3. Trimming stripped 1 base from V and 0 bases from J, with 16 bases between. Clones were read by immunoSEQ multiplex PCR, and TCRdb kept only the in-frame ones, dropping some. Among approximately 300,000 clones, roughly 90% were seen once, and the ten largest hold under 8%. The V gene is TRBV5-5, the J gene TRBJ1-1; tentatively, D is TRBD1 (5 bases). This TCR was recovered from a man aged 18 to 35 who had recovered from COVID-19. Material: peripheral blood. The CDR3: CASSLNRGGRMNTEAFF. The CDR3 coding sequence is TGTGCCAGCAGCTTGAATAGGGGAGGACGCATGAACACTGAAGCTTTCTTT.